The 3 T cell receptor beta chains in this list originate from one sample, sequenced in a study of blood T cell repertoires in COVID-19. Sequencing used immunoSEQ multiplex PCR; TCRdb keeps in-frame clones, though not all of them. Counted here are over 200,000 clones, 84% occurring once; the ten biggest clones make up approximately 18%. Sample: peripheral blood. The source is a woman over 75 with active or convalescent COVID-19.

CDR3 region: CATSDNTGLDTGELFF. The CDR3 bases are TGTGCCACCAGTGATAATACAGGGTTGGACACCGGGGAGCTGTTTTTT. The J gene is TRBJ2-2, the V gene TRBV24-1; D is perhaps TRBD1 (6 bases). Germline-derived CDR1 and CDR2 are KGHDR and SFDVKD. The CDR3 loop spans 16 amino acids. V was clipped by 3 bases and J by 3 bases, with 13 bases between them.

This chain uses TRBV7-9 with TRBJ2-7; perhaps TRBD1 as D (5 bases). V lost 7 bases to trimming and J lost 5 bases, with 9 bases between them. The CDR3 runs 11 residues. Germline V gene lookup returns CDR1 SEHNR and CDR2 FQNEAQ (reference sequence). CDR3 DNA: TGTGCCAGCAATCTACAGGACGAGCAGTACTTC. Translated, it gives CASNLQDEQYF.

The rearrangement joins TRBV20-1 to TRBJ2-1; D possibly corresponds to TRBD2 (5 bases). The germline V gene encodes CDR1 DFQATT and CDR2 SNEGSKA (reference sequence). With 6 bases removed from V and 8 bases from J, the gap between germline ends came to 11 bases. The CDR3 contains 11 residues. The DNA for the CDR3 is TGCAGTGCCCCCGGGGTTTATGAGCAGTTCTTC. The encoded protein is CSAPGVYEQFF.